Described below is a single TCR beta chain sequence and its context. The sample has other DNA sequences that encode this CDR3 too. As originally analysed: Estimated nucleated cell counts came from reference gene primer amplification. TCRdb's table, derived via immunoSEQ multiplex PCR, lists solely in-frame clones and lacks some. V and J calls and clone size are as listed in that table; D and trimming were resolved from the DNA. The repertoire includes approximately 120,000 clones, about 90% of them detected once, and around 1.2% sits in the top ten. The germline gives CDR1 MNHEY, CDR2 SVGAGI. V gave up 5 bases and J gave up 0 bases; unmatched junction bases: 4. The CDR3 is 15 amino acids. This entry is derived from a study of blood T cell repertoires in COVID-19. Whole-study context: Specimens from acute and convalescent COVID-19 originated in the United States, Italy and Spain.

This chain connects TRBV6-5 to TRBJ1-1; 9 bases agree with TRBD1. This sequence originates from a human donor in a cohort sampled during active COVID-19. Specimen: peripheral blood. The CDR3 reads CASSPGTGMNTEAFF. CDR3 in DNA: TGTGCCAGCAGTCCCGGGACAGGGATGAACACTGAAGCTTTCTTT.